One sample yielded the 28 T cell receptor beta chains listed below, sequenced in a study of identical twins (TCRdb year 2016). The library was built by means of 5' RACE. The instrument was an Illumina HiSeq 2000. TCRdb trimmed the raw reads at Q25, called clones with MiXCR and kept productive beta chains. CDR3 protein sequences are deduplicated, and each keeps its most common genes and DNA. Here the sample has some 300,000 distinct CDR3 sequences; 9% to 15% occur a single time. The leading ten clones occupy roughly 7.8% of the sample. This sample also appeared in a second study, on yellow fever vaccine responses in identical twins.

Sequenced input: CD8+ T cells sorted from blood. The receptors were sampled from a woman aged 18-29 years in good health.

This chain links TRBV27 with TRBJ2-1; D is possibly TRBD1 (6 bases). This CDR3 region has 15 residues. The V and J ends lost 6 bases and 2 bases respectively, with 14 bases between them. CDR1 is MNHEY, CDR2 SMNVEV, per germline (reference sequence). In DNA, the CDR3 is TGTGCCAGCAGCAGTAACAGGGTAACCTACAATGAGCAGTTCTTC. It codes for CASSSNRVTYNEQFF.

At least ten counts were recorded for this clonotype. CDR3 coding DNA: TGTGCCAGCAGCTTAGAAGGGTTGGGGCAAGAGACCCAGTACTTC. Protein product: CASSLEGLGQETQYF. The chain couples TRBV11-2 to TRBJ2-5; D call uncertain. The CDR3 covers 15 residues. The V and J ends lost 0 bases and 2 bases respectively, with 10 bases between them. Germline loops: CDR1 SGHAT, CDR2 FQNNGV.

CDR3 residues: CASSQEAGPYGYTF. The CDR3 nucleotides are TGTGCCAGCAGCCAAGAGGCAGGACCGTATGGCTACACCTTC. This rearrangement joins TRBV3-1 to TRBJ1-2, with unresolved D. CDR3 length: 14 residues. Trimming stripped 0 bases from V and 5 bases from J, with 10 bases between. CDR1 is LGHDT and CDR2 is YNNKEL in the germline V gene (reference sequence).

The sample holds many counts of this clonotype. The chain combines TRBV11-2 with TRBJ1-1; 7 positions match TRBD1. Trimming cost V 1 base and J 5 bases; bases outside gene matches: 4. This CDR3 is 14 amino acids long. CDR1 and CDR2 from the germline V gene are SGHAT and FQNNGV. CDR3: CASSLVRTGTEAFF. The CDR3 DNA reads as TGTGCCAGCAGCTTAGTCCGGACAGGTACTGAAGCTTTCTTT.

The rearrangement joins TRBV6-1 to TRBJ2-5; 10 positions agree with TRBD2. V shed 7 bases and J 4 bases; nucleotides not matched to a gene: 6. Germline V CDR1 and CDR2: MNHNS, SASEGT. The CDR3 is 14 residues long. DNA of the CDR3: TGTGCCAGCACGCCAGCGGGAGGGCTAGAGACCCAGTACTTC. It codes for CASTPAGGLETQYF.

This clonotype was observed a few times. The chain joins TRBV15 to TRBJ2-5, with D hard to call. V lost 0 bases, J lost 5 bases, and 10 bases lay in between. This CDR3 is 14 amino acids long. Germline V gene sequence: CDR1 LNHNV, CDR2 YYDKDF (reference sequence). The CDR3: CATSRDGVWETQYF. CDR3 nucleotides: TGTGCCACCAGCAGAGATGGGGTTTGGGAGACCCAGTACTTC.

In nucleotides, the CDR3 is TGTGCCACCAGCAGAGGTAGGTCGAACACTGAAGCTTTCTTT. It specifies CATSRGRSNTEAFF. The chain carries TRBV15 and TRBJ1-1; D is unclear. With 1 base removed from V and 1 base from J, the gap between germline ends came to 7 bases. Per the germline V gene, CDR1 is LNHNV and CDR2 is YYDKDF (reference sequence). The CDR3 contains 14 residues.

This clonotype was observed a few times. The rearrangement links TRBV20-1 to TRBJ2-5, with a weak D call TRBD2 (5 bases). V was shortened by 0 bases and J by 13 bases, with 21 bases between the two germline ends. Germline V gene data show CDR1 as DFQATT and CDR2 as SNEGSKA (reference sequence). The CDR3 length is 14 residues. The CDR3 is CSARDLPTTSPTYF. As DNA, the CDR3 is TGCAGTGCTAGAGATCTCCCGACTACCAGCCCTACGTACTTC.

The J gene is TRBJ2-5, the V gene TRBV28; no firm D call. V dropped 2 bases and J dropped 1 base, with 11 bases sitting between them. The CDR3 runs 15 residues. Germline lookup yields CDR1 MDHEN and CDR2 SYDVKM. The CDR3 reads CASSLIQDVQETQYF. CDR3 sequence (DNA): TGTGCCAGCAGTTTAATTCAGGATGTCCAAGAGACCCAGTACTTC. Complete variable domain (other parts from reference TRBV28 and TRBJ2-5): DVKVTQSSRYLVKRTGEKVFLECVQDMDHENMFWYRQDPGLGLRLIYFSYDVKMKEKGDIPEGYSVSREKKERFSLILESASTNQTSMYLCASSLIQDVQETQYFGPGTRLLVL.

This chain links TRBV12-3 or TRBV12-4 with TRBJ2-7, with 10 nucleotides matching TRBD2. V shed 2 bases and J 2 bases; nucleotides not matched to a gene: 0. The CDR3 is 14 residues long. CDR3 in amino acids: CASSLSGRAYEQYF. In DNA form, the CDR3 reads TGTGCCAGCAGTTTAAGCGGGAGGGCCTACGAGCAGTACTTC.

This clonotype came up many times. The chain has TRBV7-9 and TRBJ2-3; D might be TRBD1 or TRBD2, each matching 6 bases. The CDR3 runs 13 residues. In germline, CDR1 is SEHNR, CDR2 FQNEAQ (reference sequence). The V end was cut by 5 bases, the J end by 4 bases, with 10 bases between. The CDR3 protein is CASSAEGADTQYF. The CDR3 DNA reads TGTGCCAGCAGCGCGGAGGGGGCAGATACGCAGTATTTT.

The chain recombines TRBV7-8 with TRBJ2-2; 8 nucleotides line up with TRBD1. The CDR3 is 17 amino acids. The germline V gene encodes CDR1 SGHVS and CDR2 FQNEAQ. Unmatched junction bases numbered 10, after V lost 3 bases and J lost 4 bases. The CDR3 loop is CASSFSRQGLSTGELFF. The CDR3 DNA follows: TGTGCCAGCAGCTTCAGCCGACAGGGGTTGAGCACCGGGGAGCTGTTTTTT.

The J gene is TRBJ2-7, the V gene TRBV9; 8 bases line up with TRBD2. The germline CDR1 and CDR2 sequences are SGDLS and YYNGEE. The CDR3 extends over 15 amino acids. J was trimmed by 0 bases and V by 4 bases; bases with no gene match: 6. The CDR3: CASSSGSAPSYEQYF. The DNA of the CDR3 is TGTGCCAGCAGCAGCGGGAGCGCCCCCTCCTACGAGCAGTACTTC. Looking up the rest from reference TRBV9 and TRBJ2-7 gives the full variable domain: DSGVTQTPKHLITATGQRVTLRCSPRSGDLSVYWYQQSLDQGLQFLIQYYNGEERAKGNILERFSAQQFPDLHSELNLSSLELGDSALYFCASSSGSAPSYEQYFGPGTRLTVT.

This chain connects TRBV27 to TRBJ2-5; D may be TRBD2 (6 bases). This CDR3 has 15 amino acids. V lost 6 bases and J lost 5, with 19 bases in between. Germline-derived CDR1 and CDR2 are MNHEY and SMNVEV (reference sequence). This CDR3 reads CASRPSIWGVETQYF. Written as DNA, the CDR3 is TGTGCCAGCAGGCCTAGTATCTGGGGGGTTGAGACCCAGTACTTC.

This clonotype has just a few counts. V and J are TRBV28 and TRBJ1-2; D possibly corresponds to TRBD1 (5 bases). The CDR3 covers 17 residues. The V gene lost 1 base and the J gene lost 8 bases, with 23 bases spanning the gap. Germline V gene lookup returns CDR1 MDHEN and CDR2 SYDVKM. CDR3 DNA: TGTGCCAGCAGTTTATTTTCCAGGGAGGGAACCTTGGGGGGCTACACCTTC. Translated, it gives CASSLFSREGTLGGYTF.

The chain carries TRBV7-6 and TRBJ2-5; 9 nucleotides match TRBD1. J was trimmed by 5 bases and V by 5 bases; bases with no gene match: 6. This CDR3 contains 14 residues. The germline V gene encodes CDR1 SGHVS and CDR2 FNYEAQ. The CDR3 sequence: CASSIGQGTETQYF. CDR3 in DNA: TGTGCCAGCAGCATCGGACAGGGGACGGAGACCCAGTACTTC.

The gene calls are TRBV20-1 and TRBJ1-2, with no clear D. The CDR3 length is 12 residues. V was shortened by 3 bases and J by 5 bases, with 10 bases between the two germline ends. Germline CDR1 DFQATT, CDR2 SNEGSKA (reference sequence). The CDR3 loop is CSARHRPYGYTF. CDR3 coding DNA: TGCAGTGCTAGGCACAGACCTTATGGCTACACCTTC.

This clonotype was picked up many times. V gene TRBV4-1 combines with J gene TRBJ1-1; tentative D call: TRBD1 (6 bases). Looked up from germline, CDR1 is MGHRA and CDR2 is YSYEKL. V dropped 4 bases and J dropped 5 bases, with 11 bases sitting between them. This CDR3 has 13 amino acids. This CDR3 is CASSPQGRTEAFF. The CDR3 bases are TGCGCCAGCAGCCCCCAGGGGAGGACTGAAGCTTTCTTT.

At least ten counts were recorded for this clonotype. CDR3 nucleotide sequence: TGTGCCATCAGGGGGGCGGACAATGAGCAGTTCTTC. Translation gives CAIRGADNEQFF. The chain links TRBV10-3 to TRBJ2-1, with TRBD1 as a possible D gene (6 bases). CDR3 length: 12 residues. Trimming left V 6 bases short and J 5 bases short, with 8 bases between. In germline, CDR1 is ENHRY, CDR2 SYGVKD.

This clonotype occurred a few times. The V and J genes are TRBV27 and TRBJ1-4; D not certain. The CDR3 runs 15 residues. V was cut by 5 bases and J by 3 bases, with 13 bases left in between. CDR1 and CDR2 from the germline V gene are MNHEY and SMNVEV (reference sequence). The CDR3 is CASSPGPEANEKLFF. The CDR3, as DNA: TGTGCCAGCAGTCCAGGCCCTGAGGCTAATGAAAAACTGTTTTTT.

The sample holds a few counts of this clonotype. The gene calls are TRBV28 and TRBJ2-7; the D is unclear. This CDR3 has 13 residues. The ends were cut back, 7 bases at V and 2 bases at J, with 12 bases in the middle. Per germline, CDR1 MDHEN and CDR2 SYDVKM. The CDR3 coding sequence is TGTGCCAGCACCTTGGACGGCGCCTACGAGCAGTACTTC. Encoded protein: CASTLDGAYEQYF.

This clonotype was picked up many times. One end of the junction does not line up with germline, which may come from a read error. The rearrangement uses TRBV5-5 and TRBJ1-1; D ambiguous. The CDR3 sequence is 13 residues long. Germline CDR1 is SGHKS and CDR2 is YYEKEE (reference sequence). The CDR3 sequence is CASTLITNTEAFF. For the CDR3, the DNA is TGTGCCAGCACCTTGATAACGAACACTGAAGCTTTCTTT. The variable domain in full, with the rest retrieved from reference TRBV5-5 and TRBJ1-1, is DAGVTQSPTHLIKTRGQQVTLRCSPISGHKSVSWYQQVLGQGPQFIFQYYEKEERGRGNFPDRFSARQFPNYSSELNVNALLLGDSALYLCASTLITNTEAFFGQGTRLTVV.

J is TRBJ2-1 and V is TRBV27; TRBD2 matches 9 bases. CDR1 MNHEY and CDR2 SMNVEV come from the germline V gene (reference sequence). V was clipped by 5 bases and J by 4 bases; unmatched bases: 3. CDR3 size: 14 residues. The chain's CDR3 is CASSSGGLYNEQFF. The CDR3 DNA reads as TGTGCCAGCAGTAGCGGGGGGCTTTACAATGAGCAGTTCTTC.

The J gene is TRBJ2-7, the V gene TRBV28; 7 bases fit TRBD1. This CDR3 contains 16 residues. Germline CDR1 reads MDHEN; CDR2 reads SYDVKM. The ends lost 6 bases at V and 3 bases at J; junction bases unmatched: 14. CDR3 nucleotide sequence: TGTGCCAGCAGCGCCCGACAGGGTGATTCCCTCTACGAGCAGTACGTC. Translating gives CASSARQGDSLYEQYV.

This clonotype was picked up a small number of times. The DNA for the CDR3 is TGTGCCAGCAGCCCCGGGACAGGGGGGGGGCAGTACTTC. Encoded protein: CASSPGTGGGQYF. The genes are TRBV9 and TRBJ2-7, with 11 bases fitting TRBD1. This CDR3 has 13 residues. Germline lookup yields CDR1 SGDLS and CDR2 YYNGEE. J was trimmed by 9 bases and V by 4 bases; bases with no gene match: 6. The full variable domain, completed using reference TRBV9 and TRBJ2-7, is DSGVTQTPKHLITATGQRVTLRCSPRSGDLSVYWYQQSLDQGLQFLIQYYNGEERAKGNILERFSAQQFPDLHSELNLSSLELGDSALYFCASSPGTGGGQYFGPGTRLTVT.

This clonotype came up a few times. V is TRBV20-1 and J is TRBJ2-3, with D uncertain. V lost 4 bases to trimming and J lost 1 base, with 15 bases between them. Germline V lookup: CDR1 DFQATT, CDR2 SNEGSKA (reference sequence). The CDR3 covers 15 residues. The CDR3 DNA sequence: TGCAGTGCTACCCCCCCGACGGAAGGCACAGATACGCAGTATTTT. Encoded protein: CSATPPTEGTDTQYF.

There are a few counts of this clonotype. The V and J genes are TRBV12-3 or TRBV12-4 and TRBJ2-3; 9 positions match TRBD1. The CDR3 has 16 residues. The V segment lost 7 bases and the J segment 2 bases; nucleotides outside the gene matches: 10. The CDR3 coding sequence is TGTGCCAGCAAAGGGGAACAGGGGGCATCCACAGATACGCAGTATTTT. This encodes CASKGEQGASTDTQYF.

This clonotype was detected a few times. V usage is TRBV29-1 and J usage is TRBJ2-3, with TRBD2 identical over 15 bases. This CDR3 has 17 amino acids. V trimming: 6 bases; J trimming: 1 base; junction bases outside the gene matches: 8. CDR1 and CDR2 (germline): SQVTM, ANQGSEA. The CDR3 bases are TGCAGCGTCTTGGGACTAGCGGGAGGCCGGGGCACAGATACGCAGTATTTT. Translation gives CSVLGLAGGRGTDTQYF.